This TCR beta chain comes out of a study of cytomegalovirus exposure and HLA in healthy donors. The PCR used 60 Vbeta and 13 Jbeta primers. Profiled with immunoSEQ multiplex PCR; TCRdb holds only in-frame clones, not every one. The sample shows hundreds of thousands of clones, about 87% of them seen only once. The CDR3 runs 16 residues. V trimming: 9 bases; J trimming: 4 bases; junction bases outside the gene matches: 13. Germline lookup yields CDR1 LNHDA and CDR2 SQIVND (reference sequence). This clonotype was sampled from a woman aged 18-30 years in good health and CMV-seronegative. The chain joins TRBV19 to TRBJ2-2; 8 bases are a match to TRBD1. Sequences were obtained from PBMCs. CDR3 region: CASISQGALRTGELFF. In DNA form, the CDR3 reads TGTGCCAGCATAAGCCAGGGGGCGTTACGCACCGGGGAGCTGTTTTTT.